The 21 T cell receptor beta chains given below trace back to one sample, sequenced in a study of tumor-infiltrating lymphocytes in glioblastoma multiforme listed by TCRdb under 2017. Sequencing took place on an Illumina HiSeq 2500. Using a modified ARM-PCR protocol with multiple V-beta primers and a C-beta primer, the team built TCRB libraries from RNA through three nested multiplex PCR rounds. TCRdb handled the public reads itself, with Q25 trimming in fastp and clone calling in MiXCR, and kept productive beta chains. Rows with one shared CDR3 protein collapse into an entry with the most common genes and DNA. In this sample the table shows approximately 20,000 distinct CDR3 sequences, 60% to 80% of which occur a single time. Approximately 18% of the sample comes from the top ten. The specimen sequenced was peripheral blood. These receptors originate from a male donor with glioblastoma.

Comment on this clonotype: Compared with germline, one end of the junction differs, possibly owing to a read error. The chain combines TRBV11-2 with TRBJ2-5; TRBD1 is a possible D gene (6 bases). CDR1 is SGHAT, CDR2 FQNNGV, per germline. CDR3 length equals 14 residues. CDR3 amino acids: CANSLAGQRKTQYF. As DNA, the CDR3 is TGTGCCAACAGCTTAGCCGGACAGAGGAAGACCCAGTACTTC.

This clonotype came up a few times. The chain combines TRBV29-1 with TRBJ1-2, with TRBD1 as a possible D gene (5 bases). The CDR3 loop spans 12 amino acids. The germline gives CDR1 SQVTM, CDR2 ANQGSEA. V lost 3 bases and J lost 3, with 8 bases in between. CDR3: CSVESGHYGYTF. CDR3 sequence (DNA): TGCAGCGTTGAGTCGGGACACTATGGCTACACCTTC.

This clonotype was observed many times. The rearrangement joins TRBV5-1 to TRBJ2-2; D gene ambiguous. CDR1 SGHRS and CDR2 YFSETQ come from the germline V gene. The V and J ends lost 0 bases and 1 base respectively, with 7 bases between them. CDR3 length: 15 amino acids. CDR3 loop: CASSLAEQNTGELFF. CDR3 sequence (DNA): TGCGCCAGCAGCTTGGCGGAGCAGAACACCGGGGAGCTGTTTTTT.

This clonotype was counted ten times or more. This rearrangement joins TRBV6-1 to TRBJ2-1; no definite D call. In germline, CDR1 is MNHNS, CDR2 SASEGT. The length of the CDR3 is 13 residues. The ends were cut back, 4 bases at V and 10 bases at J, with 14 bases in the middle. CDR3 DNA: TGTGCCAGCAGTGGGCCCTCAAGACGAGAGCAGTTCTTC. Translated, it gives CASSGPSRREQFF.

V is TRBV6-6 and J is TRBJ2-5; D is undetermined. Trimming removed 3 bases from V and 5 bases from J, with 10 bases in between. The CDR3 consists of 13 residues. Germline V lookup: CDR1 MNHNY, CDR2 SVGAGI (reference sequence). The CDR3 reads CASSYAQSETQYF. The CDR3 coding sequence is TGTGCCAGCAGTTATGCTCAATCGGAGACCCAGTACTTC.

In regard to this clonotype: The junction shows a germline mismatch at one end, possibly a read error. The chain carries TRBV11-2 and TRBJ1-1, with unresolved D. Germline V gives CDR1 SGHAT, CDR2 FQNNGV. This CDR3 is built from 13 residues. The CDR3, as DNA: TGTGCCATCAGCTTAAGTGGAGTTGATCGGTCTTACTTT. Translated, it gives CAISLSGVDRSYF.

With regard to this clonotype: This is likely a read error, given that the CDR3 carries no conserved phenylalanine or tryptophan at its end. The chain employs TRBV6-1 and TRBJ2-2; 10 nucleotides agree with TRBD2. Germline V gene lookup returns CDR1 MNHNS and CDR2 SASEGT. This CDR3 has 17 residues. The junction had 16 bases not matched to a gene; V was cut back by 6 bases and J by 9 bases. CDR3 protein: CASSSSLAGAGGWELFY. In DNA, the CDR3 is TGTGCCAGCAGCTCCAGCCTAGCGGGAGCAGGTGGCTGGGAGCTGTTTTAT.

The rearrangement uses TRBV29-1 and TRBJ2-1; TRBD2 agrees at 13 bases. Trimming took 8 bases from V and 14 from J; bases not matched to a gene: 3. Germline values: CDR1 SQVTM, CDR2 ANQGSEA. The CDR3 has 10 residues. CDR3 nucleotide sequence: TGCAGCATTGGACTAGCGGGAGAGTTCTTC. Translated: CSIGLAGEFF.

In this sample, this clonotype turned up many times. The CDR3 reads CSASEGLAGGEQYF. CDR3 bases: TGCAGTGCTAGCGAGGGACTAGCGGGAGGGGAGCAGTACTTC. The chain recombines TRBV20-1 with TRBJ2-7; 16 bases map to TRBD2. With 3 bases clipped from V and 7 bases from J, the junction kept 3 bases outside the gene matches. The CDR3 totals 14 residues. The germline V gene has CDR1 DFQATT and CDR2 SNEGSKA (reference sequence).

The chain uses TRBV6-5 and TRBJ1-1; perhaps TRBD1 as D (5 bases). V lost 7 bases and J lost 4, with 16 bases in between. The CDR3 length is 14 residues. Germline V gives CDR1 MNHEY, CDR2 SVGAGI. The CDR3 DNA reads TGTGCCAGCACCCTAGGAGAGGGACGCACTGAAGCTTTCTTT. Protein product: CASTLGEGRTEAFF.

This clonotype is large by share. V gene TRBV11-2 combines with J gene TRBJ2-5; 10 bases align to TRBD2. Germline-derived CDR1 and CDR2 are SGHAT and FQNNGV. The V and J ends lost 5 bases and 3 bases, in that order; junction bases with no gene match: 9. The length of the CDR3 is 16 residues. The CDR3 is CASSQTSSGSKETQYF. DNA of the CDR3: TGTGCCAGCAGCCAGACCTCTAGCGGGAGTAAAGAGACCCAGTACTTC.

This clonotype was seen only a few times. V gene TRBV28 combines with J gene TRBJ2-6, with no clear D. Trimming stripped 5 bases from V and 2 bases from J, with 4 bases between. CDR3 length equals 13 residues. Germline V CDR1 and CDR2: MDHEN, SYDVKM. In DNA form, the CDR3 reads TGTGCCAGCAGTCGGACTGGGGCCAACGTCCTGACTTTC. Its translation: CASSRTGANVLTF.

Note on this clonotype: A much larger clonotype is one base distant, so this may be a read error. The rearrangement links TRBV6-4 to TRBJ2-7; 9 bases line up with TRBD1. CDR1 MRHNA and CDR2 SNTAGT come from the germline V gene. The length of the CDR3 is 13 residues. The V and J ends lost 9 bases and 2 bases, in that order; junction bases with no gene match: 5. The CDR3 loop is CASLGTGPYEQYF. In DNA, the CDR3 is TGTGCCAGTCTCGGGACAGGGCCCTACGAGCAGTACTTC.

Comments on this clonotype: Mismatch with germline at one junction end may stem from a read error. CDR3 sequence reads: CSSGLELNYEQYF. The CDR3 region has the DNA TGTTCCAGCGGCTTAGAGCTCAACTACGAGCAGTACTTC. The chain uses TRBV11-2 and TRBJ2-7; perhaps TRBD2 as D (5 bases). Germline V CDR1 and CDR2: SGHAT, FQNNGV. This CDR3 has 13 residues.

As concerns this clonotype: A junction end diverges from the germline sequence, so it may reflect a read error. The chain uses TRBV11-2 and TRBJ1-2; D gene unclear. Germline-derived CDR1 and CDR2 are SGHAT and FQNNGV. This CDR3 comprises 16 residues. The CDR3 is CVSSQDRYRSNYGYTF. The CDR3 nucleotides are TGTGTCAGCAGCCAAGATAGGTACAGATCTAACTATGGCTACACCTTC.

This clonotype was found many times. The chain combines TRBV6-1 with TRBJ1-4; maybe TRBD1 (6 bases). The CDR3 has 15 residues. Germline V gene lookup returns CDR1 MNHNS and CDR2 SASEGT. With 4 bases removed from V and 3 bases from J, the gap between germline ends came to 12 bases. The CDR3 DNA is TGTGCCAGCAGTGGACTGGGGGGCCCTAATGAAAAACTGTTTTTT. It yields the protein CASSGLGGPNEKLFF.

In regard to this clonotype: With a much larger clone just one base away, this may be a read error. A read error is likely, as this CDR3 ends without the conserved phenylalanine or tryptophan. CDR3 sequence reads: CSLGGIQETQYL. The CDR3 nucleotides read TGCAGCCTTGGCGGTATCCAAGAGACCCAGTACTTA. The chain employs TRBV29-1 and TRBJ2-5; D not resolved. There are 12 residues in the CDR3. With 8 bases removed from V and 1 base from J, the gap between germline ends came to 11 bases. Germline V lookup: CDR1 SQVTM, CDR2 ANQGSEA.

Ten or more counts support this clonotype. V is TRBV20-1 and J is TRBJ1-2; TRBD1 is a possible D gene (5 bases). Germline V CDR1 and CDR2: DFQATT, SNEGSKA (reference sequence). This CDR3 is built from 14 residues. V was cut by 3 bases and J by 4 bases, with 15 bases left in between. CDR3 coding DNA: TGCAGTGCTAGTGGTGGGACCGAGGGCTATGGCTACACCTTC. It encodes CSASGGTEGYGYTF.

Concerning this clonotype itself: A read error is possible here, since a much larger clone lies one base away. CDR3: CASSLQGYERYF. CDR3 bases: TGTGCCAGCAGCTTACAGGGGTACGAGCGGTACTTC. The V call is TRBV7-9, the J call TRBJ2-7, with a weak D call TRBD1 (6 bases). The CDR3 is made up of 12 amino acids. CDR1 is SEHNR, CDR2 FQNEAQ, per germline (reference sequence).

Concerning this clonotype: The final CDR3 position lacks the conserved phenylalanine or tryptophan, pointing to a likely read error. The CDR3 sequence: CARSLAWGGTGELFL. CDR3 sequence (DNA): TGTGCCAGGAGCCTAGCCTGGGGGGGAACCGGGGAGCTGTTTCTT. V gene TRBV11-2 combines with J gene TRBJ2-2; TRBD2 matches at 7 bases. J was trimmed by 5 bases and V by 9 bases; bases with no gene match: 12. Germline CDR1 SGHAT, CDR2 FQNNGV. This CDR3 region has 15 residues.

As concerns this clonotype: This could be a read error, since a much larger clone is one nucleotide away. J is TRBJ1-4 and V is TRBV5-1; perhaps TRBD1 as D (5 bases). CDR3 length: 14 amino acids. Germline CDR1 and CDR2: SGHRS and YFSETQ. The germline V and J ends were trimmed by 7 bases and 8 bases, with 18 bases remaining between them. The CDR3 sequence is CASAGGSGKEKLFF. In DNA, the CDR3 is TGCGCCAGCGCCGGTGGGTCAGGGAAAGAAAAACTGTTTTTT.